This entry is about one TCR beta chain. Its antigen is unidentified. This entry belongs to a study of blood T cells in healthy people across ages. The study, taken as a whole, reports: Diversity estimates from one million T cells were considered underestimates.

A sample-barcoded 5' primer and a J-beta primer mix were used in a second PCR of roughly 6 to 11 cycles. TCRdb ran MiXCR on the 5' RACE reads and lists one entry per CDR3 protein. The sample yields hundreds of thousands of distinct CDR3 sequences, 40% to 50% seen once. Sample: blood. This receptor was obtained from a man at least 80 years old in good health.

CDR3 amino acids: CASSVTSLFETQYF. CDR3 sequence (DNA): TGTGCCAGCAGCGTGACTAGCCTCTTTGAGACCCAGTACTTC. This sequence joins TRBV14 and TRBJ2-5, with 7 bases that match TRBD2. The CDR3 extends over 14 amino acids. Looked up from germline, CDR1 is SGHDN and CDR2 is FVKESK. The trim removed 5 bases at V and 5 bases at J, leaving 8 bases unmatched.